Below are 23 T cell receptor beta chains sequenced from a single sample in a study of beta chain features in type 1 diabetes. What was sequenced were expressed TCRB transcripts, since all of the isolated RNA had been reverse transcribed. Assay used: immunoSEQ multiplex PCR; TCRdb lists only in-frame clones, some missing. This repertoire shows roughly 370,000 clones, about 15% found once; its top ten account for approximately 0.038%. Sequenced sample: naive CD4+ T cells from blood. These receptors originate from a man aged 25 to 45 in good health.

This clone was recorded a few times. V usage is TRBV28 and J usage is TRBJ2-3; D unclear. Deletions cut 7 bases from V and 2 bases from J, with 10 bases between. The CDR3 runs to 13 residues. Germline loops: CDR1 MDHEN, CDR2 SYDVKM. For the CDR3, the DNA is TGTGCCAGCAATCAGGCAGCCACAGATACGCAGTATTTT. Translation: CASNQAATDTQYF.

This clone appeared once. The chain couples TRBV10-3 to TRBJ2-7; the D gene is possibly TRBD1 (6 bases). The CDR3 is made up of 14 amino acids. The V and J ends lost 7 bases and 4 bases respectively, with 17 bases between them. Germline V CDR1 and CDR2: ENHRY, SYGVKD. The CDR3 coding sequence is TGTGCCATCACCCCACGACAGGAAAAATACGAGCAGTACTTC. Amino acid sequence: CAITPRQEKYEQYF.

The rearrangement uses TRBV15 and TRBJ2-3; 15 bases line up with TRBD2. The V segment lost 7 bases and the J segment 0 bases; nucleotides outside the gene matches: 8. The CDR3 is 18 residues long. The germline V gene encodes CDR1 LNHNV and CDR2 YYDKDF (reference sequence). DNA of the CDR3: TGTGCCACCACCCGTTGGACTAGCGGGGGGGCTAGCACAGATACGCAGTATTTT. The encoded protein is CATTRWTSGGASTDTQYF.

This chain links TRBV7-9 with TRBJ2-2, with a weak D call TRBD2 (6 bases). CDR1 and CDR2 (germline): SEHNR, FQNEAQ (reference sequence). Deletions cut 0 bases from V and 2 bases from J, with 13 bases between. This CDR3 is built from 17 residues. CDR3 residues: CASSLASSGFNTGELFF. For the CDR3, the DNA is TGTGCCAGCAGCTTAGCCTCCAGCGGGTTCAACACCGGGGAGCTGTTTTTT.

This sequence joins TRBV11-3 and TRBJ2-1; 10 nucleotides align to TRBD2. The germline gives CDR1 SGHNT, CDR2 YENEEA. V gave up 5 bases and J gave up 4 bases; unmatched junction bases: 14. There are 18 residues in the CDR3. The CDR3 is CASSQARALAGKYNEQFF. The CDR3, as DNA: TGTGCCAGCAGCCAGGCGCGCGCACTAGCGGGAAAATACAATGAGCAGTTCTTC.

A few counts support this clone. The genes are TRBV4-1 and TRBJ2-7; TRBD2 matches at 11 bases. CDR3 length: 19 amino acids. J gave up 0 bases and V 1 base, and 11 bases lay outside the gene matches. CDR1 and CDR2 (germline): MGHRA, YSYEKL. CDR3 amino acids: CASSQGVSGGASTSYEQYF. DNA for the CDR3: TGCGCCAGCAGCCAAGGCGTTAGCGGGGGGGCTTCCACCTCCTACGAGCAGTACTTC.

This chain uses TRBV4-1 with TRBJ2-2, with unresolved D. Trimming took off 2 bases at V and 5 bases at J, with 9 bases between the two ends. Per germline, CDR1 MGHRA and CDR2 YSYEKL. The CDR3 contains 14 residues. This chain's CDR3 is CASSQRLSTGELFF. CDR3 DNA: TGCGCCAGCAGCCAACGACTCTCTACCGGGGAGCTGTTTTTT.

The chain combines TRBV6-5 with TRBJ1-6; a weak D match, TRBD1 (5 bases). The V end was cut by 1 base, the J end by 10 bases, with 14 bases between. Germline CDR1 MNHEY, CDR2 SVGAGI. The CDR3 runs to 15 residues. The CDR3 DNA reads TGTGCCAGCAGTTACTGGGGCAGGATAGGCTCACCCCTCCACTTT. Amino acid sequence: CASSYWGRIGSPLHF.

The chain joins TRBV7-2 to TRBJ2-7; the match to TRBD2 covers 8 bases. There are 16 residues in the CDR3. The J segment lost 1 base and the V segment lost 1 base, leaving 6 bases of the junction unmatched. Germline V gives CDR1 SGHTA, CDR2 FQGNSA. CDR3 amino acids: CASSLVGGRYSYEQYV. CDR3 coding DNA: TGTGCCAGCAGCTTAGTGGGCGGGAGGTATTCCTACGAGCAGTACGTC.

CDR3 coding DNA: TGTGCCAGCAGGACACCAAACTATGGCTACACCTTC. Translated, it gives CASRTPNYGYTF. The chain combines TRBV6-5 with TRBJ1-2; no clear D. Germline V gene lookup returns CDR1 MNHEY and CDR2 SVGAGI. The V and J ends lost 6 bases and 2 bases respectively, with 7 bases between them. This CDR3 has 12 amino acids.

This clone was seen a handful of times. The CDR3 nucleotides are TGTGCCAGTAGTATCCCACCTGGGGCCAACGTCCTGACTTTC. It codes for CASSIPPGANVLTF. The V and J genes are TRBV19 and TRBJ2-6; D is undetermined. CDR3 size: 14 residues. The germline V gene has CDR1 LNHDA and CDR2 SQIVND (reference sequence). Trimming pared 3 bases from V and 2 bases from J, leaving 5 bases between.

V usage is TRBV19 and J usage is TRBJ2-5, with D perhaps TRBD2 (5 bases). The CDR3 runs 12 residues. V gave up 5 bases and J gave up 4 bases, with 8 bases separating them. Germline V gene data show CDR1 as LNHDA and CDR2 as SQIVND (reference sequence). DNA of the CDR3: TGTGCCAGTAGTCGGGATATAGAGACCCAGTACTTC. Its protein product is CASSRDIETQYF.

This clone has only a few counts. The chain joins TRBV5-4 to TRBJ2-5; TRBD2 might be the D (6 bases). The germline V and J ends were trimmed by 4 bases and 5 bases, with 12 bases remaining between them. The CDR3 totals 13 residues. The V gene's germline CDR1 is SGHNT and CDR2 YYREEE (reference sequence). This CDR3 reads CASSQGTPETQYF. In DNA form, the CDR3 reads TGTGCCAGCAGCCAAGGGACTCCGGAGACCCAGTACTTC.

This clone has a handful of counts. The chain is built from TRBV9 and TRBJ2-3, with 11 bases matching TRBD2. Germline CDR1 reads SGDLS; CDR2 reads YYNGEE. The ends lost 4 bases at V and 5 bases at J; junction bases unmatched: 15. The CDR3 totals 18 residues. The chain's CDR3 is CASSLTIAGGLGEDTQYF. The CDR3 DNA follows: TGTGCCAGCAGCCTCACCATAGCGGGAGGGCTGGGGGAAGATACGCAGTATTTT. Full variable domain (outside the CDR3, taken from reference TRBV9 and TRBJ2-3): DSGVTQTPKHLITATGQRVTLRCSPRSGDLSVYWYQQSLDQGLQFLIQYYNGEERAKGNILERFSAQQFPDLHSELNLSSLELGDSALYFCASSLTIAGGLGEDTQYFGPGTRLTVL.

This clone was found a few times. This rearrangement joins TRBV18 to TRBJ2-1; D remains unclear. The CDR3 totals 11 residues. Germline V lookup: CDR1 KGHSH, CDR2 LQKENI. Trimming stripped 2 bases from V and 14 bases from J, with 10 bases between. The chain's CDR3 is CASSPAGAEFF. DNA for the CDR3: TGTGCCAGCTCACCAGCCGGCGCTGAGTTCTTC.

V is TRBV2 and J is TRBJ1-1; D unclear. CDR1 is SNHLY and CDR2 is FYNNEI in the germline V gene. The CDR3 has 12 residues. Trimming took off 2 bases at V and 8 bases at J, with 9 bases between the two ends. As DNA, the CDR3 is TGTGCCAGCAGTGAACTCTCGAGGGAAGCTTTCTTT. Its protein is CASSELSREAFF.

The V gene is TRBV14, the J gene TRBJ1-1; D gene uncertain. V dropped 0 bases and J dropped 4 bases, with 6 bases sitting between them. Germline loops: CDR1 SGHDN, CDR2 FVKESK. CDR3 length equals 13 residues. The CDR3 nucleotides are TGTGCCAGCAGCCAAGAGGGGATCACTGAAGCTTTCTTT. This translates into CASSQEGITEAFF. Based on the CDR3 plus reference TRBV14 and TRBJ1-1, the full variable domain is EAGVTQFPSHSVIEKGQTVTLRCDPISGHDNLYWYRRVMGKEIKFLLHFVKESKQDESGMPNNRFLAERTGGTYSTLKVQPAELEDSGVYFCASSQEGITEAFFGQGTRLTVV.

The chain has TRBV5-1 and TRBJ1-6; D might be TRBD1 (6 bases). Germline V lookup: CDR1 SGHRS, CDR2 YFSETQ. The CDR3 consists of 13 residues. Trimming pared 3 bases from V and 7 bases from J, leaving 8 bases between. CDR3 loop: CASSSGQNSPLHF. CDR3 DNA: TGCGCCAGCAGCTCCGGACAGAATTCACCCCTCCACTTT. The variable domain in full, completed from reference TRBV5-1 and TRBJ1-6, reads KAGVTQTPRYLIKTRGQQVTLSCSPISGHRSVSWYQQTPGQGLQFLFEYFSETQRNKGNFPGRFSGRQFSNSRSEMNVSTLELGDSALYLCASSSGQNSPLHFGNGTRLTVT.

This rearrangement joins TRBV12-5 to TRBJ2-1, with D possibly matching TRBD1 (5 bases). V gave up 7 bases and J gave up 5 bases, with 12 bases separating them. CDR3 length: 13 amino acids. Germline V gives CDR1 LGHNT, CDR2 FRNRAP. CDR3 DNA: TGTGCTAGTGAATGGGTGGGGCACAATGAGCAGTTCTTC. Amino acid sequence: CASEWVGHNEQFF.

The V gene is TRBV14, the J gene TRBJ2-1; TRBD1 is a possible D gene (6 bases). The V and J ends lost 1 base and 4 bases respectively, with 17 bases between them. Germline assignment: CDR1 SGHDN and CDR2 FVKESK. The CDR3 contains 17 residues. The CDR3 loop reads CASSQAQGLIPYNEQFF. CDR3 DNA sequence: TGTGCCAGCAGCCAAGCTCAGGGGTTAATTCCGTACAATGAGCAGTTCTTC.

The sample holds a few counts of this clone. The junction departs from germline at one end; a sequencing error may be responsible. This chain links TRBV5-4 with TRBJ2-7; perhaps TRBD2 as D (5 bases). There are 11 residues in the CDR3. The V gene's germline CDR1 is SGHNT and CDR2 YYREEE (reference sequence). As DNA, the CDR3 is TGTGCCAGCACCGGGATTGAGAACCAGGCTTGG. Protein sequence: CASTGIENQAW.

V usage is TRBV19 and J usage is TRBJ2-5, with a weak D call TRBD2 (6 bases). V lost 7 bases and J 5 bases, leaving 17 bases between the germline ends. This CDR3 contains 14 residues. The germline V gene has CDR1 LNHDA and CDR2 SQIVND (reference sequence). The CDR3 loop is CASKRPGGPETQYF. In DNA form, the CDR3 reads TGTGCCAGTAAACGCCCCGGGGGTCCCGAGACCCAGTACTTC.

This chain connects TRBV2 to TRBJ2-3; no firm D call. Between the trimmed V and J ends, which lost 6 bases and 5 bases, there was a span of 9 bases. The length of the CDR3 is 12 residues. In germline, CDR1 is SNHLY, CDR2 FYNNEI. The CDR3 bases are TGTGCCAGCAGAACCATGGGAGATACGCAGTATTTT. Protein product: CASRTMGDTQYF.